This TCR beta chain was captured by sequencing in a study of monozygotic twins with inflammatory bowel disease. Study findings and constraints: Among IBD patients, fewer clonotypes were shared with others than among healthy twins, especially with disease activity.

For this clonotype: Antigen: not known.

After re-calling the 5' RACE reads, TCRdb lists one entry per CDR3 protein, DNA absent. Its listing shows approximately 340,000 distinct CDR3 sequences. RNA in its total form was extracted from whole blood, and T cells were not sorted. Germline CDR1 reads SGHVS; CDR2 reads FQNEAQ. This CDR3 contains 13 residues. The sequence was obtained from a human donor with ulcerative colitis or Crohn's disease, or a healthy co-twin of an affected twin (not recorded which). The chain employs TRBV7-8 and TRBJ1-1. The specimen was blood. CDR3 protein: CASSLDWDTEAFF.